This entry lists 9 T cell receptor beta chains sequenced from one sample in a study of blood T cell repertoires in COVID-19. Profiled with immunoSEQ multiplex PCR; TCRdb holds only in-frame clones, not every one. The sample shows approximately 250,000 clones, about 91% of them seen only once. The specimen was PBMCs or T cells enriched from blood (not recorded which). These receptors all stem from a woman in her thirties or forties with acute COVID-19.

The table lists this clone with a count of one. J is TRBJ2-7 and V is TRBV6-1; D is ambiguous. This CDR3 is 13 amino acids long. The V and J ends lost 0 bases and 3 bases respectively, with 6 bases between them. Germline CDR1 MNHNS, CDR2 SASEGT. DNA of the CDR3: TGTGCCAGCAGTGAAGCAGTGAGCTACGAGCAGTACGTC. This encodes CASSEAVSYEQYV.

The chain uses TRBV3-1 (or the pseudogene TRBV3-2) and TRBJ1-3; perhaps TRBD1 as D (5 bases). Germline V gene data show CDR1 as LGHDT and CDR2 as YNNKEL (reference sequence). V was pared by 4 bases and J by 2 bases, with 15 bases between. The length of the CDR3 is 16 residues. As DNA, the CDR3 is TGTGCCAGCAGCCCAATCTTAGGGGTAGCTGGAAACACCATATATTTT. It is translated as CASSPILGVAGNTIYF.

This chain joins TRBV6-1 and TRBJ1-2; D gene unclear. CDR1 and CDR2 from the germline V gene are MNHNS and SASEGT. The CDR3 runs to 12 residues. V lost 3 bases and J lost 2, with 4 bases in between. The CDR3 sequence: CASSDRNYGYTF. CDR3 DNA: TGTGCCAGCAGTGACAGGAACTATGGCTACACCTTC.

The chain recombines TRBV21-1 with TRBJ2-5; TRBD1, as called in the table, went unchecked against the DNA. TRBV21-1 is tagged as a pseudogene. The CDR3 contains 17 residues. The CDR3 sequence: CASSILWDRGLQETQYF. CDR3 sequence (DNA): TGTGCCAGCAGCATACTATGGGACAGGGGACTCCAAGAGACCCAGTACTTC.

The V gene is TRBV11-3, the J gene TRBJ2-7; 8 nucleotides align to TRBD1. The ends lost 2 bases at V and 6 bases at J; junction bases unmatched: 0. The V gene's germline CDR1 is SGHNT and CDR2 YENEEA. The CDR3 covers 12 residues. CDR3 loop: CASSLTGGEQYV. The CDR3 bases are TGTGCCAGCAGCTTAACAGGGGGCGAGCAGTACGTC.

The CDR3: CASSYSGGQFF. Written as DNA, the CDR3 is TGTGCCAGCAGTTATAGCGGGGGGCAGTTCTTC. The rearrangement uses TRBV2 and TRBJ2-1, with 9 positions matching TRBD2. Trimming cost V 5 bases and J 12 bases; bases outside gene matches: 2. Germline V gives CDR1 SNHLY, CDR2 FYNNEI. The length of the CDR3 is 11 residues.

The chain recombines TRBV19 with TRBJ2-1; 7 positions agree with TRBD2. V lost 3 bases and J lost 0; bases outside the gene matches: 2. The CDR3 sequence is 15 residues long. Germline CDR1 reads LNHDA; CDR2 reads SQIVND (reference sequence). The DNA for the CDR3 is TGTGCCAGTAGTATGCTAGCGGTCTCCTACAATGAGCAGTTCTTC. Amino acid sequence: CASSMLAVSYNEQFF.

This clone was counted once. In the same sample, other DNA sequences code for this CDR3. The chain combines TRBV18 with TRBJ2-1; D is unresolved. Trimming removed 3 bases at V and 7 bases at J, with 10 bases between. The germline CDR1 and CDR2 sequences are KGHSH and LQKENI. The CDR3 contains 13 residues. The CDR3 spells CASSPPGSNEQFF. The DNA for the CDR3 is TGTGCCAGCTCACCCCCCGGGTCGAATGAGCAGTTCTTC. Full variable domain (remainder filled in from reference TRBV18 and TRBJ2-1): NAGVMQNPRHLVRRRGQEARLRCSPMKGHSHVYWYRQLPEEGLKFMVYLQKENIIDESGMPKERFSAEFPKEGPSILRIQQVVRGDSAAYFCASSPPGSNEQFFGPGTRLTVL.

The rearrangement uses TRBV9 and TRBJ2-2; no reliable D call. This CDR3 is built from 13 residues. Germline V gene sequence: CDR1 SGDLS, CDR2 YYNGEE. V was clipped by 3 bases and J by 5 bases, with 8 bases between them. This chain's CDR3 is CASSGAPTGELFF. The CDR3 bases are TGTGCCAGCAGCGGAGCCCCAACCGGGGAGCTGTTTTTT.